This TCR beta chain was recovered during a study of blood T cell repertoires in COVID-19. Across the whole study: Acute-phase and convalescent COVID-19 samples originated in the United States, Italy and Spain.

Trimming took 1 base from V and 5 from J, leaving 14 bases between them. Germline V lookup: CDR1 KGHSH, CDR2 LQKENI. The CDR3 totals 15 residues. Source study methods: Estimates of nucleated cell counts were drawn from the amplification of reference gene primers. The table came from immunoSEQ multiplex PCR; TCRdb's copy has only in-frame clones and leaves some out. V and J calls and clone size follow that table, whereas D and trimming were derived from the DNA. Here the sample spans some 72,000 clones, about 89% being singletons. This receptor was obtained from a man between 45 and 60 years old with active or convalescent COVID-19. Sequencing was done on a sample of peripheral blood. This chain uses TRBV18 with TRBJ2-5; tentatively, D is TRBD1 (6 bases). This CDR3 is CASSPQTGIRETQYF. CDR3 coding DNA: TGTGCCAGCTCACCACAAACAGGGATTAGGGAGACCCAGTACTTC. The full variable domain, its missing parts supplied by reference TRBV18 and TRBJ2-5, is NAGVMQNPRHLVRRRGQEARLRCSPMKGHSHVYWYRQLPEEGLKFMVYLQKENIIDESGMPKERFSAEFPKEGPSILRIQQVVRGDSAAYFCASSPQTGIRETQYFGPGTRLLVL.